This T cell receptor beta chain was found in a study of T cells after yellow fever vaccination. TCRdb called the 5' RACE reads again in MiXCR, with one record for every CDR3 protein. The profile shows a few hundred thousand distinct CDR3 sequences, around 13% of them singletons. CDR1 is MNHEY and CDR2 is SVGAGI in the germline V gene. CDR3 size: 15 residues. Trimming cost V 3 bases and J 2 bases; bases outside gene matches: 5. This sequence was found in a man aged 18 to 35 who received the YFV17D yellow fever vaccine. The V and J genes are TRBV6-5 and TRBJ2-7; 9 bases fit TRBD2. The source was CD4+ T cells sorted from PBMCs, collected 15 days after the yellow fever booster vaccination. CDR3 DNA sequence: TGTGCCAGCAGTTATGGCGGGGGGGACACCTACGAGCAGTACTTC. Amino acids: CASSYGGGDTYEQYF.